This passage covers 16 T cell receptor beta chains from one sample sequenced in a study of shared clonotypes between healthy human individuals (TCRdb year 2020). The library was produced with the immunoSEQ multiplex PCR assay. TCRdb's version of the immuneACCESS table is confined to in-frame rearrangements and falls short of the full clone set. An unresolved V gene accounts for under half of the shortfall where checked; the remainder is of unknown origin. The sample data list millions of clones, and around 90% of these were observed just once. Of the sample, over 0.12% is held by the ten largest clones. The sample taken for sequencing was naive CD4+ T cells sorted from blood. The cell subset or site label, as the study defines it: CD45RA+ positively selected. The receptors here all came from a man between 18 and 35 years old in good health.

The V gene is TRBV6-5, the J gene TRBJ1-3; possibly TRBD1 for D (5 bases). Trimming removed 6 bases from V and 3 bases from J, with 15 bases in between. In germline, CDR1 is MNHEY, CDR2 SVGAGI. The CDR3 contains 15 residues. The CDR3 spells CASRETVIGGNTIYF. CDR3 sequence (DNA): TGTGCCAGCAGGGAGACAGTAATTGGTGGAAACACCATATATTTT.

The chain recombines TRBV5-1 with TRBJ2-2, with 7 positions matching TRBD2. Looked up from germline, CDR1 is SGHRS and CDR2 is YFSETQ. V lost 2 bases to trimming and J lost 7 bases; unmatched junction nucleotides: 8. CDR3 length: 15 residues. The CDR3 coding sequence is TGCGCCAGCAGCTTCGCAAGCGGGACGGGCGGGGAGCTGTTTTTT. This codes for CASSFASGTGGELFF.

J is TRBJ1-2 and V is TRBV5-1; D perhaps matches TRBD1 (6 bases). Germline CDR1 reads SGHRS; CDR2 reads YFSETQ. This CDR3 spans 13 amino acids. Trimming removed 3 bases from V and 11 bases from J, with 17 bases in between. The CDR3 is CASSWEQGVGYTF. For the CDR3, the DNA is TGCGCCAGCAGCTGGGAACAGGGAGTGGGATACACCTTC. Supplemented by reference TRBV5-1 and TRBJ1-2, the full variable domain reads KAGVTQTPRYLIKTRGQQVTLSCSPISGHRSVSWYQQTPGQGLQFLFEYFSETQRNKGNFPGRFSGRQFSNSRSEMNVSTLELGDSALYLCASSWEQGVGYTFGSGTRLTVV.

V usage is TRBV30 and J usage is TRBJ1-6; the match to TRBD1 covers 7 bases. The CDR3 length is 15 residues. Trimming removed 2 bases from V and 6 bases from J; junction bases left unmatched: 7. Per the germline V gene, CDR1 is GTSNPN and CDR2 is SVGIG (reference sequence). The CDR3 region is CAWSIGGTVNSPLHF. The CDR3 DNA follows: TGTGCCTGGAGTATAGGGGGGACAGTTAATTCACCCCTCCACTTT.

V is TRBV7-8 and J is TRBJ1-5, with 9 bases lining up with TRBD1. Germline lookup yields CDR1 SGHVS and CDR2 FQNEAQ. The CDR3 covers 15 residues. V lost 5 bases, J lost 6 bases, and 8 bases stayed unmatched. The CDR3 region has the DNA TGTGCCAGCAGCCCTGGGACAGGGATTGTTCAGCCCCAGCATTTT. Translation gives CASSPGTGIVQPQHF.

This chain links TRBV5-1 with TRBJ2-5; D remains unclear. Germline V gene data show CDR1 as SGHRS and CDR2 as YFSETQ. V was cut by 2 bases and J by 1 base, with 15 bases left in between. The CDR3 has 16 amino acids. The CDR3 region has the DNA TGCGCCAGCAGCTTCCCTGGTGTAGGGATCCAAGAGACCCAGTACTTC. It codes for CASSFPGVGIQETQYF.

V and J are TRBV28 and TRBJ2-7; the match to TRBD1 covers 9 bases. CDR3 size: 17 residues. CDR1 and CDR2 from the germline V gene are MDHEN and SYDVKM. The V gene end was trimmed by 2 bases and the J gene end by 1 base; junction bases not matched to a gene: 9. The CDR3 coding sequence is TGTGCCAGCAGTTTAGGATCAGGGGGACAGGGATCCTACGAGCAGTACTTC. Translated, it gives CASSLGSGGQGSYEQYF.

The chain has TRBV11-2 and TRBJ2-5; TRBD2 aligns across 11 bases. V lost 3 bases to trimming and J lost 5 bases; unmatched junction nucleotides: 8. Germline loops: CDR1 SGHAT, CDR2 FQNNGV. The CDR3 runs 16 residues. The CDR3 DNA reads TGTGCCAGCAGCTTGGACTTACTAGCGGGAGACGAGACCCAGTACTTC. Translating it yields CASSLDLLAGDETQYF.

V is TRBV6-1 and J is TRBJ1-2; TRBD1 aligns across 10 bases. Unmatched junction bases numbered 8, after V lost 5 bases and J lost 8 bases. The germline CDR1 and CDR2 sequences are MNHNS and SASEGT. The CDR3 extends over 14 amino acids. CDR3 protein: CASSLPGTGDGYTF. The CDR3 DNA sequence: TGTGCCAGCAGTCTGCCCGGGACAGGGGACGGCTACACCTTC.

The chain links TRBV4-1 to TRBJ2-5; no clear D gene. TRBJ2-7 matches the DNA end more closely, so the J call is doubtful. The CDR3 runs 16 residues. Germline CDR1 and CDR2: MGHRA and YSYEKL. CDR3 DNA: TGCGCCAGCAGCCAAGGTATGGCAGTGAGCTCCTACGAGCAGTACTTC. This codes for CASSQGMAVSSYEQYF.

The CDR3 loop reads CASSLGGIPQETQYF. CDR3 DNA sequence: TGTGCCAGCAGCCTCGGTGGAATCCCCCAAGAGACCCAGTACTTC. This chain links TRBV11-2 with TRBJ2-5, with D hard to call. This CDR3 region has 15 residues. Germline CDR1 reads SGHAT; CDR2 reads FQNNGV. Trimming removed 5 bases from V and 1 base from J, with 14 bases in between.

CDR3 residues: CASSYPGTSIVEQYF. CDR3 nucleotides: TGTGCCAGCAGCTACCCCGGGACTAGCATAGTCGAGCAGTACTTC. The chain carries TRBV5-4 and TRBJ2-7; 9 positions match TRBD2. V lost 3 bases, J lost 6 bases, and 10 bases stayed unmatched. Germline V CDR1 and CDR2: SGHNT, YYREEE (reference sequence). CDR3 size: 15 residues. Variable domain in full (rest from reference TRBV5-4 and TRBJ2-7): ETGVTQSPTHLIKTRGQQVTLRCSSQSGHNTVSWYQQALGQGPQFIFQYYREEENGRGNFPPRFSGLQFPNYSSELNVNALELDDSALYLCASSYPGTSIVEQYFGPGTRLTVT.

The gene calls are TRBV5-4 and TRBJ1-2; 9 bases agree with TRBD1. Germline-derived CDR1 and CDR2 are SGHNT and YYREEE (reference sequence). This CDR3 region has 15 residues. Unmatched junction bases numbered 11, after V lost 4 bases and J lost 7 bases. DNA of the CDR3: TGTGCCAGCAGCCCACAATCCGGGACAGGGAGTGGCTACACCTTC. It translates to CASSPQSGTGSGYTF.

Worth noting for this clone: A read error may account for a junction end that differs from germline. The chain employs TRBV6-6 and TRBJ1-1; D gene uncertain. The CDR3 consists of 14 residues. The germline V gene has CDR1 MNHNY and CDR2 SVGAGI (reference sequence). CDR3 protein: CAISESPLRTEAFF. The CDR3 DNA reads TGTGCCATCAGTGAGTCCCCGTTGCGAACTGAAGCTTTCTTT.

The V gene is TRBV15, the J gene TRBJ2-7; the D gene is possibly TRBD2 (5 bases). Germline loops: CDR1 LNHNV, CDR2 YYDKDF (reference sequence). V lost 0 bases and J 5 bases, leaving 14 bases between the germline ends. The CDR3 contains 15 residues. CDR3 sequence: CATSRELALGDEQYF. Written as DNA, the CDR3 is TGTGCCACCAGCAGAGAGTTGGCCCTCGGGGACGAGCAGTACTTC.

The V gene is TRBV5-4, the J gene TRBJ2-7; 11 bases are shared with TRBD2. V shed 3 bases and J 0 bases; nucleotides not matched to a gene: 2. Germline CDR1 SGHNT, CDR2 YYREEE (reference sequence). CDR3 length equals 15 residues. The CDR3 bases are TGTGCCAGCAGCTCTAGCGGGAGGACCTCCTACGAGCAGTACTTC. It codes for CASSSSGRTSYEQYF.